These 25 T cell receptor beta chains share one sample of origin, sequenced in a study of blood T cell repertoires in COVID-19. Profiling relied on immunoSEQ multiplex PCR, and the TCRdb table lists in-frame clones only, not all of them. The sample contains tens of thousands of clones, 80% of which appear only once. Sequencing input: peripheral blood. These TCRs come from a man aged 55 to 69 with acute or convalescent COVID-19.

V and J are TRBV5-4 and TRBJ2-7; D unresolved. The length of the CDR3 is 13 residues. The V end lost 4 bases, the J end lost 3 bases, and 11 bases lay between the germline ends. Germline V lookup: CDR1 SGHNT, CDR2 YYREEE (reference sequence). CDR3 DNA: TGTGCCAGCAGCATCCCGGGTGGCTACGAGCAGTACTTC. This codes for CASSIPGGYEQYF. The variable domain in full, completed from reference TRBV5-4 and TRBJ2-7, reads ETGVTQSPTHLIKTRGQQVTLRCSSQSGHNTVSWYQQALGQGPQFIFQYYREEENGRGNFPPRFSGLQFPNYSSELNVNALELDDSALYLCASSIPGGYEQYFGPGTRLTVT.

The V call is TRBV19, the J call TRBJ2-2, with a possible D match to TRBD1 (5 bases). V shed 8 bases and J shed 0 bases, with 13 bases lying between them. This CDR3 has 15 residues. Germline CDR1 reads LNHDA; CDR2 reads SQIVND (reference sequence). The CDR3 reads CASDTGSANTGELFF. As DNA, the CDR3 is TGTGCCAGTGATACAGGCTCCGCGAACACCGGGGAGCTGTTTTTT.

CDR3 DNA sequence: TGTGCCAGTAGTATAAAGACCCAGGGAGGAGAGACCCAGTACTTC. Its protein product is CASSIKTQGGETQYF. The V and J genes are TRBV19 and TRBJ2-5; possibly TRBD2 for D (6 bases). This CDR3 has 15 residues. The germline V gene encodes CDR1 LNHDA and CDR2 SQIVND (reference sequence). Trimming shortened V by 2 bases and J by 4 bases, and 14 bases separated the two germline ends.

This clone was detected only a few times. This chain joins TRBV5-1 and TRBJ2-1, with D uncertain. The ends were cut back, 2 bases at V and 3 bases at J, with 12 bases in the middle. Germline values: CDR1 SGHRS, CDR2 YFSETQ. This CDR3 contains 15 residues. The CDR3 loop is CASSLHHSSYNEQFF. The CDR3 DNA reads as TGCGCCAGCAGCTTACATCATAGCAGCTACAATGAGCAGTTCTTC.

V is TRBV19 and J is TRBJ2-7; D is perhaps TRBD2 (6 bases). The CDR3 is 17 residues long. Trimming shortened V by 5 bases and J by 3 bases, and 23 bases separated the two germline ends. Germline V gene sequence: CDR1 LNHDA, CDR2 SQIVND (reference sequence). CDR3 DNA: TGTGCCAGTAGTCACGGGACTGGGCCGGGAGCAGGCTACGAGCAGTACTTC. Translated: CASSHGTGPGAGYEQYF.

The chain couples TRBV7-9 to TRBJ1-1, with D unresolved. The CDR3 has 14 residues. V was shortened by 4 bases and J by 8 bases, with 17 bases between the two germline ends. The germline V gene encodes CDR1 SEHNR and CDR2 FQNEAQ (reference sequence). CDR3 DNA: TGTGCCAGCAGCTCAGACCGGGTGGTTCAGGAAGCTTTCTTT. It encodes CASSSDRVVQEAFF.

This clone occurred a few times. The V call is TRBV3-1 (or the pseudogene TRBV3-2), the J call TRBJ2-5; D is unclear. V lost 0 bases, J lost 5 bases, and 22 bases lay in between. In germline, CDR1 is LGHDT, CDR2 YNNKEL (reference sequence). This CDR3 has 18 residues. The DNA for the CDR3 is TGTGCCAGCAGCCAAGAAACTCCTGAACTGTTCACGATGGAGACCCAGTACTTC. Encoded protein: CASSQETPELFTMETQYF.

There are a few counts of this clone. The V call is TRBV6-4, the J call TRBJ2-2, with D unresolved. Germline V lookup: CDR1 MRHNA, CDR2 SNTAGT. The CDR3 sequence is 13 residues long. The V end lost 9 bases, the J end lost 1 base, and 9 bases lay between the germline ends. As DNA, the CDR3 is TGTGCCAGTTCGACTGGGAACACCGGGGAGCTGTTTTTT. It translates to CASSTGNTGELFF.

This rearrangement joins TRBV7-9 to TRBJ2-1; the D gene is possibly TRBD2 (7 bases). From germline, CDR1 is SEHNR and CDR2 FQNEAQ (reference sequence). The ends were cut back, 5 bases at V and 4 bases at J, with 18 bases in the middle. The CDR3 totals 16 residues. CDR3 in amino acids: CASSPPRGGRYNEQFF. The CDR3 nucleotides are TGTGCCAGCAGCCCCCCCCGCGGGGGCCGGTACAATGAGCAGTTCTTC.

The chain employs TRBV28 and TRBJ1-1; 7 positions agree with TRBD1. This CDR3 contains 15 residues. CDR1 is MDHEN, CDR2 SYDVKM, per germline. The V and J ends lost 3 bases and 2 bases, in that order; junction bases with no gene match: 6. CDR3 loop: CASSFSTGANTEAFF. The CDR3 bases are TGTGCCAGCAGTTTCTCCACAGGGGCAAACACTGAAGCTTTCTTT.

This clone was seen more than once but under ten times. The chain couples TRBV3-1 (or the pseudogene TRBV3-2) to TRBJ1-5; 7 nucleotides align to TRBD1. After removal of 2 bases from V and 6 bases from J, the junction contained 10 bases not matched to a gene. CDR3 length: 16 residues. Germline-derived CDR1 and CDR2 are LGHDT and YNNKEL (reference sequence). CDR3 sequence (DNA): TGTGCCAGCAGCCAACACAACAGGGGTGGGTCTCAGCCCCAGCATTTT. Translated: CASSQHNRGGSQPQHF.

This clone was observed a handful of times. The J gene is TRBJ2-1, the V gene TRBV5-1, with TRBD1 matching 7 bases. CDR3 length equals 15 residues. After removal of 0 bases from V and 6 bases from J, the junction contained 6 bases not matched to a gene. The germline gives CDR1 SGHRS, CDR2 YFSETQ. CDR3: CASSLGIGGLNEQFF. In nucleotides, the CDR3 is TGCGCCAGCAGCTTGGGGATAGGGGGCCTCAATGAGCAGTTCTTC.

The chain combines TRBV11-1 with TRBJ1-2; D is perhaps TRBD1 (5 bases). This CDR3 spans 12 amino acids. Germline values: CDR1 SGHAT, CDR2 FQDESV (reference sequence). V lost 5 bases and J lost 4, with 8 bases in between. The CDR3 DNA reads as TGTGCCAGCAGCCGGGGGGGCTATGGCTACACCTTC. This translates into CASSRGGYGYTF.

In this sample, this clone turned up a few times. The chain uses TRBV18 and TRBJ1-2; maybe TRBD1 (6 bases). The CDR3 length is 15 residues. Between the trimmed V and J ends, which lost 3 bases and 4 bases, there was a span of 15 bases. Germline V gene sequence: CDR1 KGHSH, CDR2 LQKENI. CDR3 bases: TGTGCCAGCTCACCGAGCACGGGACACCTCTATGGCTACACCTTC. Amino acid sequence: CASSPSTGHLYGYTF.

V and J are TRBV19 and TRBJ1-4, with D perhaps matching TRBD1 (5 bases). Trimming cost V 5 bases and J 8 bases, with 15 bases left between them. Germline loops: CDR1 LNHDA, CDR2 SQIVND (reference sequence). The CDR3 totals 14 residues. The DNA for the CDR3 is TGTGCCAGTAGTCGATTCAGGGAAGGAGAAAAACTGTTTTTT. It codes for CASSRFREGEKLFF.

The chain combines TRBV4-2 with TRBJ2-4, with D possibly TRBD1 on 6 matching bases. Trimming cost V 4 bases and J 0 bases, with 25 bases left between them. Germline assignment: CDR1 LGHNA and CDR2 YNFKEQ. There are 20 residues in the CDR3. The CDR3 region has the DNA TGTGCCAGCAGCCGAGACAAAGCCACGATTGGACAGTTAGCCAAAAACATTCAGTACTTC. This translates into CASSRDKATIGQLAKNIQYF.

This chain links TRBV6-4 with TRBJ2-1; TRBD2 might be the D (6 bases). The germline V gene encodes CDR1 MRHNA and CDR2 SNTAGT. Trimming took off 3 bases at V and 10 bases at J, with 19 bases between the two ends. The CDR3 totals 15 residues. The CDR3 spells CASSDLGAGGSEQFF. The DNA for the CDR3 is TGTGCCAGCAGTGATCTAGGGGCCGGAGGGTCGGAGCAGTTCTTC.

This chain uses TRBV27 with TRBJ2-3; no clear D. This CDR3 region has 14 residues. With 3 bases removed from V and 4 bases from J, the gap between germline ends came to 11 bases. Germline V CDR1 and CDR2: MNHEY, SMNVEV (reference sequence). The chain's CDR3 is CASSLARLADTQYF. CDR3 nucleotide sequence: TGTGCCAGCAGTTTGGCTAGATTGGCAGATACGCAGTATTTT.

The CDR3: CASSTAGTQEGDTQYF. The CDR3 DNA reads as TGTGCCAGCAGTACCGCCGGGACTCAAGAGGGAGATACGCAGTATTTT. V usage is TRBV28 and J usage is TRBJ2-3; D perhaps matches TRBD2 (6 bases). V lost 5 bases to trimming and J lost 5 bases, with 20 bases between them. Germline-derived CDR1 and CDR2 are MDHEN and SYDVKM. This CDR3 is built from 16 residues.

The chain uses TRBV4-2 and TRBJ1-2; D is unresolved. CDR1 is LGHNA, CDR2 YNFKEQ, per germline. This CDR3 is built from 15 residues. Trimming took 0 bases from V and 4 from J, leaving 12 bases between them. The CDR3 here is CASSQDTGEIYGYTF. DNA for the CDR3: TGTGCCAGCAGCCAAGATACCGGTGAAATCTATGGCTACACCTTC.

This sequence joins TRBV15 and TRBJ1-2; 12 bases are shared with TRBD1. The CDR3 covers 16 residues. Germline assignment: CDR1 LNHNV and CDR2 YYDKDF (reference sequence). The J segment lost 4 bases and the V segment lost 7 bases, leaving 10 bases of the junction unmatched. CDR3 protein: CATKPGQGASTYGYTF. The CDR3 DNA reads TGTGCCACCAAACCGGGACAGGGGGCTTCGACCTATGGCTACACCTTC.

The rearrangement uses TRBV30 and TRBJ2-1; 8 nucleotides line up with TRBD1. The CDR3 consists of 15 residues. Germline V gene sequence: CDR1 GTSNPN, CDR2 SVGIG (reference sequence). The V gene end was trimmed by 1 base and the J gene end by 10 bases; junction bases not matched to a gene: 12. CDR3 bases: TGTGCCTGGAGTGATCTAGTTGGACAGGGCGGCGAGCAGTTCTTC. Residues: CAWSDLVGQGGEQFF.

Only one count was recorded for this clone. V is TRBV9 and J is TRBJ2-3; no clear D gene. Trimming cost V 3 bases and J 2 bases, with 16 bases left between them. The CDR3 runs to 16 residues. CDR1 and CDR2 from the germline V gene are SGDLS and YYNGEE. Written as DNA, the CDR3 is TGTGCCAGCAGCGAGTCTGCCGGGTCGTACACAGATACGCAGTATTTT. Amino acids: CASSESAGSYTDTQYF.

This rearrangement joins TRBV7-3 to TRBJ1-4; D unresolved. The CDR3 length is 10 residues. Deletions cut 11 bases from V and 8 bases from J, with 9 bases between. CDR1 is SGHTA, CDR2 FQGTGA, per germline. CDR3 amino acids: CALRVEKLFF. CDR3 DNA: TGTGCCCTCCGGGTCGAAAAACTGTTTTTT.

The chain employs TRBV23-1 and TRBJ1-4; 10 bases align to TRBD1. TRBV23-1 is classed as an ORF, of uncertain function. V shed 6 bases and J 4 bases; nucleotides not matched to a gene: 2. CDR3 length equals 14 residues. CDR3 DNA sequence: TGCGCCAGCAGAGGGACAGGGGTTAATGAAAAACTGTTTTTT. The encoded protein is CASRGTGVNEKLFF.